The 31 T cell receptor beta chains given below trace back to one sample, sequenced in a study of blood T cell dynamics during melanoma immunotherapy. Profiling relied on immunoSEQ multiplex PCR, and the TCRdb table lists in-frame clones only, not all of them. This table has about 16,000 clones, more than 85% appearing once. Stated time point: pre-treatment baseline. This sample comprised blood, obtained from a patient treated with checkpoint blockade. The source of these receptors is a human donor with melanoma.

The J gene is TRBJ1-4, the V gene TRBV4-1; the match to TRBD1 covers 7 bases. Germline CDR1 reads MGHRA; CDR2 reads YSYEKL. This CDR3 region has 15 residues. The V segment lost 5 bases and the J segment 8 bases; nucleotides outside the gene matches: 11. The CDR3 here is CASSLTGTAGEKLFF. Written as DNA, the CDR3 is TGCGCCAGCAGCTTAACCGGGACAGCGGGAGAAAAACTGTTTTTT.

The chain carries TRBV4-1 and TRBJ2-1; 12 bases agree with TRBD2. After removal of 0 bases from V and 12 bases from J, the junction contained 0 bases not matched to a gene. Germline loops: CDR1 MGHRA, CDR2 YSYEKL. This CDR3 region has 13 residues. The CDR3 DNA sequence: TGCGCCAGCAGCCAAGAACTAGCGGGGGGGCAGTTCTTC. Translated, it gives CASSQELAGGQFF.

V gene TRBV6-1 combines with J gene TRBJ1-3; D uncertain. V was trimmed by 8 bases and J by 0 bases, leaving 11 bases between them. The length of the CDR3 is 14 residues. Germline CDR1 is MNHNS and CDR2 is SASEGT. The CDR3 protein is CASQDKVSGNTIYF. CDR3 nucleotide sequence: TGTGCCAGCCAAGACAAAGTCTCTGGAAACACCATATATTTT.

The rearrangement uses TRBV29-1 and TRBJ2-5; 9 bases are shared with TRBD1. Losses at the gene ends were 4 bases for V and 11 bases for J; bases not matched to a gene: 11. In germline, CDR1 is SQVTM, CDR2 ANQGSEA. The CDR3 totals 13 residues. CDR3 in amino acids: CSVAGTGFGEQYF. As DNA, the CDR3 is TGCAGCGTTGCGGGGACAGGGTTCGGAGAGCAGTACTTC.

This rearrangement joins TRBV7-2 to TRBJ2-3, with 8 bases that match TRBD2. V shed 2 bases, J shed 5 bases, and the junction held 12 bases outside the gene matches. Per the germline V gene, CDR1 is SGHTA and CDR2 is FQGNSA. This CDR3 comprises 17 residues. The CDR3 coding sequence is TGTGCCAGCAGCTTAAGGCGGGGGGATTTTCCTGTAGATACGCAGTATTTT. It translates to CASSLRRGDFPVDTQYF.

The V gene is TRBV6-5, the J gene TRBJ2-2; no reliable D call. V lost 5 bases and J lost 1, with 11 bases in between. CDR1 and CDR2 (germline): MNHEY, SVGAGI. The CDR3 has 15 residues. The CDR3 loop reads CASSPEPGNTGELFF. As DNA, the CDR3 is TGTGCCAGCAGTCCAGAGCCCGGGAACACCGGGGAGCTGTTTTTT.

This sequence joins TRBV6-1 and TRBJ2-2, with D maybe TRBD2 (5 bases). Per the germline V gene, CDR1 is MNHNS and CDR2 is SASEGT. This CDR3 comprises 14 residues. Trimming took off 5 bases at V and 7 bases at J, with 14 bases between the two ends. CDR3 residues: CASSSTYGVGELFF. The CDR3 DNA is TGTGCCAGCAGTTCTACCTACGGGGTCGGGGAGCTGTTTTTT.

This rearrangement joins TRBV10-3 to TRBJ2-3, with 8 bases that match TRBD2. The CDR3 runs to 19 residues. In germline, CDR1 is ENHRY, CDR2 SYGVKD. Trimming removed 4 bases from V and 2 bases from J; junction bases left unmatched: 17. In DNA, the CDR3 is TGTGCCATCAGTGGCGACGGGGGGGCTGCGAGAAGGGCCACAGATACGCAGTATTTT. Translating gives CAISGDGGAARRATDTQYF.

The rearrangement uses TRBV29-1 and TRBJ2-3; D is ambiguous. Trimming took 7 bases from V and 2 from J, leaving 10 bases between them. Germline loops: CDR1 SQVTM, CDR2 ANQGSEA. The CDR3 sequence is 12 residues long. The CDR3 coding sequence is TGCAGCGCCACTGTAAACACAGATACGCAGTATTTT. Amino acid sequence: CSATVNTDTQYF.

The chain combines TRBV18 with TRBJ2-7; maybe TRBD1 (5 bases). With 4 bases removed from V and 3 bases from J, the gap between germline ends came to 10 bases. The germline V gene has CDR1 KGHSH and CDR2 LQKENI. The CDR3 consists of 13 residues. Written as DNA, the CDR3 is TGTGCCAGCTCACTAAGGGGTGACTACGAGCAGTACTTC. This sequence encodes CASSLRGDYEQYF.

The CDR3 loop is CASSLLEGSEQFF. In DNA, the CDR3 is TGTGCCAGCAGTCTCTTAGAGGGAAGTGAGCAGTTCTTC. The chain couples TRBV6-4 to TRBJ2-1, with D possibly TRBD2 on 5 matching bases. Germline V gene sequence: CDR1 MRHNA, CDR2 SNTAGT. Trimming took off 5 bases at V and 9 bases at J, with 14 bases between the two ends. CDR3 size: 13 residues.

The DNA of the CDR3 is TGTGCCTGGGAGGTGCGGGGTGGTTTGACCCAGTACTTC. Translated: CAWEVRGGLTQYF. This chain uses TRBV30 with TRBJ2-5; D possibly corresponds to TRBD2 (6 bases). V was shortened by 5 bases and J by 7 bases, with 17 bases between the two germline ends. Germline CDR1 reads GTSNPN; CDR2 reads SVGIG (reference sequence). This CDR3 has 13 residues.

This chain joins TRBV18 and TRBJ2-7; TRBD1 is a possible D gene (5 bases). There are 13 residues in the CDR3. V lost 1 base and J lost 3, with 7 bases in between. CDR1 and CDR2 (germline): KGHSH, LQKENI. The CDR3 loop is CASSPRQGYEQYF. The CDR3 bases are TGTGCCAGCTCACCACGGCAGGGCTACGAGCAGTACTTC.

The chain recombines TRBV12-2 with TRBJ1-1. TRBV12-2 is termed a pseudogene. The CDR3 runs to 16 residues. The CDR3 sequence: CASRFPGPWGDTEAFF. The CDR3 DNA sequence: TGTGCAAGTCGCTTTCCTGGCCCCTGGGGGGACACTGAAGCTTTCTTT.

The chain couples TRBV6-1 to TRBJ2-1; D is uncertain. The CDR3 contains 15 residues. Germline V gene data show CDR1 as MNHNS and CDR2 as SASEGT. The V end was cut by 0 bases, the J end by 6 bases, with 12 bases between. CDR3 coding DNA: TGTGCCAGCAGTGAAGCAACCGGTTTACGCAATGAGCAGTTCTTC. This gives the protein CASSEATGLRNEQFF.

This clone appeared once. The chain employs TRBV5-4 and TRBJ2-1; 10 nucleotides line up with TRBD2. Per germline, CDR1 SGHNT and CDR2 YYREEE (reference sequence). The CDR3 runs to 17 residues. J lost 1 base, V lost 3 bases, and 7 bases had no gene match. CDR3: CASSSGLAIDSYNEQFF. The CDR3 nucleotides are TGTGCCAGCAGCTCGGGACTAGCGATAGATTCCTACAATGAGCAGTTCTTC.

This clone showed up just a few times. The rearrangement joins TRBV11-2 to TRBJ2-7, with D perhaps matching TRBD2 (6 bases). The CDR3 totals 14 residues. Germline V gene sequence: CDR1 SGHAT, CDR2 FQNNGV. V was trimmed by 5 bases and J by 6 bases, leaving 17 bases between them. The CDR3 bases are TGTGCCAGCAGCCCCTCGGGGGATCTGGCCGAGCAGTACTTC. Protein product: CASSPSGDLAEQYF.

This clone was detected only once. The chain is built from TRBV7-2 and TRBJ1-1, with D unresolved. Per the germline V gene, CDR1 is SGHTA and CDR2 is FQGNSA. The CDR3 totals 13 residues. V was pared by 1 base and J by 10 bases, with 13 bases between. CDR3 nucleotides: TGTGCCAGCAGCTTAGACAGAGATTTGGGAGCTTTCTTT. This encodes CASSLDRDLGAFF.

The rearrangement joins TRBV19 to TRBJ2-7; D is undetermined. The germline gives CDR1 LNHDA, CDR2 SQIVND (reference sequence). Trimming removed 3 bases at V and 3 bases at J, with 15 bases between. The CDR3 has 15 residues. The CDR3 loop is CASSMWAEDYYEQYF. DNA for the CDR3: TGTGCCAGTAGTATGTGGGCAGAGGATTACTACGAGCAGTACTTC.

In this sample, this clone turned up once. The chain combines TRBV19 with TRBJ1-3, with D possibly being TRBD1 (6 bases). The V end was cut by 5 bases, the J end by 1 base, with 24 bases between. Germline V gene data show CDR1 as LNHDA and CDR2 as SQIVND (reference sequence). The CDR3 has 19 residues. The CDR3 spells CASSLPRGPGQTSGNTIYF. CDR3 DNA sequence: TGTGCCAGTAGTCTTCCACGCGGCCCCGGACAGACATCTGGAAACACCATATATTTT.

This rearrangement joins TRBV28 to TRBJ2-7; D ambiguous. The ends were cut back, 6 bases at V and 5 bases at J, with 8 bases in the middle. The CDR3 runs 11 residues. Looked up from germline, CDR1 is MDHEN and CDR2 is SYDVKM. The CDR3 DNA reads TGTGCCAGCAGGGGGAAGAACGAGCAGTACTTC. As protein: CASRGKNEQYF.

DNA of the CDR3: TGTGCCAGCAGCCTACAGGGCCATCGGGGCCAAGAGACCCAGTACTTC. Its translation: CASSLQGHRGQETQYF. J is TRBJ2-5 and V is TRBV21-1; the D call TRBD1 from the table was never checked on the DNA. TRBV21-1 is a pseudogene. This CDR3 region has 16 residues.

This sequence joins TRBV6-1 and TRBJ2-7; D is unresolved. The CDR3 totals 16 residues. Between the trimmed V and J ends, which lost 2 bases and 1 base, there was a span of 15 bases. Germline-derived CDR1 and CDR2 are MNHNS and SASEGT. CDR3 sequence: CASSEKIRAQSYEQYF. CDR3 nucleotides: TGTGCCAGCAGTGAAAAAATCCGGGCCCAATCCTACGAGCAGTACTTC.

The chain combines TRBV19 with TRBJ1-1, with D perhaps TRBD1 (5 bases). V was clipped by 6 bases and J by 0 bases, with 11 bases between them. CDR1 and CDR2 from the germline V gene are LNHDA and SQIVND (reference sequence). The CDR3 length is 14 residues. CDR3 sequence: CASSPQGMNTEAFF. Written as DNA, the CDR3 is TGTGCCAGTAGCCCTCAGGGAATGAACACTGAAGCTTTCTTT. Variable domain in full (rest from reference TRBV19 and TRBJ1-1): DGGITQSPKYLFRKEGQNVTLSCEQNLNHDAMYWYRQDPGQGLRLIYYSQIVNDFQKGDIAEGYSVSREKKESFPLTVTSAQKNPTAFYLCASSPQGMNTEAFFGQGTRLTVV.

The chain joins TRBV5-4 to TRBJ1-6; D is possibly TRBD1 (5 bases). The CDR3 consists of 14 residues. The V end was cut by 3 bases, the J end by 9 bases, with 13 bases between. In germline, CDR1 is SGHNT, CDR2 YYREEE (reference sequence). The CDR3 protein is CASSSPTEFSPLHF. The CDR3 coding sequence is TGTGCCAGCAGCTCCCCGACAGAATTTTCACCCCTCCACTTT.

This CDR3 reads CAWSRDRISEQYF. CDR3 bases: TGTGCCTGGAGTCGGGACAGGATCTCCGAGCAGTACTTC. The chain employs TRBV30 and TRBJ2-5; the match to TRBD1 covers 8 bases. The J call is uncertain, as TRBJ2-7 better fits the DNA end. The germline V gene encodes CDR1 GTSNPN and CDR2 SVGIG (reference sequence). This CDR3 region has 13 residues.

This chain connects TRBV7-9 to TRBJ1-1; D ambiguous. The ends were cut back, 5 bases at V and 1 base at J, with 11 bases in the middle. Germline CDR1 and CDR2: SEHNR and FQNEAQ (reference sequence). CDR3 size: 14 residues. CDR3 loop: CASSPRATNTEAFF. CDR3 nucleotides: TGTGCCAGCAGCCCGAGGGCCACGAACACTGAAGCTTTCTTT.

The chain is built from TRBV5-1 and TRBJ2-7, with 11 bases that match TRBD1. The CDR3 is 15 amino acids. The germline V gene has CDR1 SGHRS and CDR2 YFSETQ. V trimming: 3 bases; J trimming: 6 bases; junction bases outside the gene matches: 8. The CDR3 spells CASSSPRTGGAEQYF. DNA for the CDR3: TGCGCCAGCAGCTCCCCGAGGACAGGGGGCGCCGAGCAGTACTTC.

The table lists this clone with a count of one. The V and J genes are TRBV6-1 and TRBJ1-2, with 12 bases that match TRBD1. The germline V gene encodes CDR1 MNHNS and CDR2 SASEGT. V was clipped by 8 bases and J by 8 bases; unmatched bases: 3. The CDR3 length is 12 residues. CDR3 sequence: CASRDRGPGYTF. In DNA, the CDR3 is TGTGCCAGCCGGGACAGGGGGCCGGGCTACACCTTC.

This chain uses TRBV25-1 with TRBJ2-5; D is undetermined. The tail of the sequence fits TRBJ2-7 better, so the J call may be wrong. This CDR3 region has 12 residues. Germline lookup yields CDR1 MGHDK and CDR2 SYGVNS. The CDR3 region is CASRASAYEQYF. The CDR3 DNA reads as TGTGCCAGCAGAGCAAGCGCCTACGAGCAGTACTTC.

The rearrangement links TRBV7-2 to TRBJ1-1; 9 nucleotides align to TRBD1. Losses at the gene ends were 5 bases for V and 2 bases for J; bases not matched to a gene: 9. Germline-derived CDR1 and CDR2 are SGHTA and FQGNSA. The CDR3 has 16 residues. The CDR3 nucleotides are TGTGCCAGCAGCGGGCCATGGGACAGGGAAAACACTGAAGCTTTCTTT. Amino acid sequence: CASSGPWDRENTEAFF. Full variable domain (outside the CDR3, taken from reference TRBV7-2 and TRBJ1-1): GAGVSQSPSNKVTEKGKDVELRCDPISGHTALYWYRQSLGQGLEFLIYFQGNSAPDKSGLPSDRFSAERTGGSVSTLTIQRTQQEDSAVYLCASSGPWDRENTEAFFGQGTRLTVV.